The 8 T cell receptor beta chains presented below share a single source sample, sequenced in a study of blood T cells in healthy people across ages. Next came a second PCR, run for roughly 6 to 11 cycles, which used a sample-barcoded 5' primer along with a J-beta primer mix. TCRdb called the 5' RACE reads again in MiXCR, with one record for every CDR3 protein. The sample yields 1,500,000 or so distinct CDR3 sequences, less than 45% seen once. Sequenced material: blood. The receptors were gathered from a woman aged 18-35 years in good health.

The table lists this clonotype with a few counts. The chain couples TRBV29-1 to TRBJ2-1; TRBD2 agrees at 10 bases. After removal of 3 bases from V and 7 bases from J, the junction contained 6 bases not matched to a gene. The CDR3 sequence is 14 residues long. Germline V gene data show CDR1 as SQVTM and CDR2 as ANQGSEA. The CDR3 here is CSVDVAGGPNEQFF. CDR3 nucleotide sequence: TGCAGCGTTGATGTAGCGGGGGGCCCTAATGAGCAGTTCTTC.

The V call is TRBV13, the J call TRBJ1-6; TRBD1 might be the D (6 bases). V was clipped by 2 bases and J by 9 bases, with 14 bases between them. The germline gives CDR1 PRHDT, CDR2 FYEKMQ (reference sequence). CDR3 length: 15 residues. In DNA form, the CDR3 reads TGTGCCAGCAGCTTAAGGGACACCTATTCTTCACCCCTCCACTTT. Its translation: CASSLRDTYSSPLHF. Drawing the rest from reference TRBV13 and TRBJ1-6, the complete variable domain is AAGVIQSPRHLIKEKRETATLKCYPIPRHDTVYWYQQGPGQDPQFLISFYEKMQSDKGSIPDRFSAQQFSDYHSELNMSSLELGDSALYFCASSLRDTYSSPLHFGNGTRLTVT.

V and J are TRBV4-3 and TRBJ2-1; D might be TRBD2 (6 bases). CDR3 length equals 16 residues. V lost 4 bases, J lost 8 bases, and 21 bases lay in between. Germline V gene lookup returns CDR1 LGHNA and CDR2 YSLEER. The CDR3 DNA is TGCGCCAGCAGCCCGACTAGATTCGTAATCTTGGATGAGCAGTTCTTC. Protein product: CASSPTRFVILDEQFF.

V gene TRBV21-1 combines with J gene TRBJ2-4; the table's D call of TRBD1 was not tested on the DNA. TRBV21-1 is deemed a pseudogene. This CDR3 region has 18 residues. In nucleotides, the CDR3 is TGTGCCAGCAGGGGAACAGGTAGAAACGATTTGGTCAAAAACATTCAGTACTTC. Its protein product is CASRGTGRNDLVKNIQYF.

The chain has TRBV20-1 and TRBJ1-6; a possible D gene is TRBD1 (5 bases). CDR3 length: 13 amino acids. V was cut by 7 bases and J by 9 bases, with 16 bases left in between. From germline, CDR1 is DFQATT and CDR2 SNEGSKA (reference sequence). The CDR3, as DNA: TGCAGTGGGAATATAGGGGATAGTTCACCCCTCCACTTT. Its protein is CSGNIGDSSPLHF.

This clonotype has just a few counts. The chain carries TRBV20-1 and TRBJ2-7; the match to TRBD1 covers 10 bases. This CDR3 is 15 amino acids long. The germline V gene encodes CDR1 DFQATT and CDR2 SNEGSKA (reference sequence). V lost 2 bases, J lost 0 bases, and 4 bases stayed unmatched. CDR3 protein: CSARRDRGLSYEQYF. The CDR3, as DNA: TGCAGTGCTAGAAGGGACAGGGGCCTCTCCTACGAGCAGTACTTC.

This clonotype has a handful of counts. V usage is TRBV27 and J usage is TRBJ1-5; 8 positions agree with TRBD1. The trim removed 7 bases at V and 0 bases at J, leaving 5 bases unmatched. Germline assignment: CDR1 MNHEY and CDR2 SMNVEV (reference sequence). This CDR3 is 15 amino acids long. The CDR3 spells CASTSGGISNQPQHF. DNA for the CDR3: TGTGCCAGCACGTCAGGGGGCATTAGCAATCAGCCCCAGCATTTT.

The CDR3 sequence is CASSLPGTPDTQYF. The CDR3, as DNA: TGTGCCAGCAGCTTGCCCGGGACTCCAGATACGCAGTATTTT. The V gene is TRBV7-2, the J gene TRBJ2-3, with a weak D call TRBD2 (6 bases). Germline-derived CDR1 and CDR2 are SGHTA and FQGNSA. The V and J ends lost 3 bases and 4 bases respectively, with 11 bases between them. CDR3 length equals 14 residues.